One T cell receptor (beta chain) is described in this entry. Repertoires were generated with immunoSEQ multiplex PCR, while TCRdb's copy carries only in-frame clones and drops some. The repertoire has fewer than 20,000 clones, around 79% of them found once; the top ten carry 6.4%. The length of the CDR3 is 14 residues. The germline V and J ends were trimmed by 6 bases and 2 bases, with 11 bases remaining between them. Germline V gene sequence: CDR1 MDHEN, CDR2 SYDVKM. This specimen belongs to a study of high-grade serous ovarian cancer treatment subgroups. Tumor samples were obtained before definitive surgery or chemotherapy.

The chain joins TRBV28 to TRBJ1-3; a possible D gene is TRBD1 (5 bases). The TCR was taken from a human donor with high-grade serous ovarian cancer. Sequences were obtained from tumor tissue. The CDR3 loop is CASSGGTAGNTIYF. The CDR3 region has the DNA TGTGCCAGCAGCGGTGGGACGGCTGGAAACACCATATATTTT.